These 15 T cell receptor beta chains share one sample of origin, sequenced in a study of PD-1 blockade in classical Hodgkin lymphoma. In every patient, relapse followed autologous stem cell transplantation, while exposure to brentuximab vedotin differed. Method: immunoSEQ multiplex PCR; TCRdb's copy keeps in-frame clones and lacks some. The sample has 40,000 to 45,000 clones, approximately 64% seen once. The sample consisted of peripheral blood mononuclear cells (PBMCs), taken at baseline. These receptors all come from a human donor with classical Hodgkin lymphoma.

The gene calls are TRBV30 and TRBJ2-5; D ambiguous. The J call is doubtful: the DNA matches TRBJ2-7 better. The CDR3 has 11 amino acids. Germline-derived CDR1 and CDR2 are GTSNPN and SVGIG (reference sequence). The CDR3, as DNA: TGTGCCTGGAGTGGTAACTACGAGCAGTACTTC. Its protein product is CAWSGNYEQYF.

This clone showed up just a few times. The V call is TRBV10-2, the J call TRBJ1-2, with 7 positions matching TRBD1. Germline CDR1 is WSHSY and CDR2 is SAAADI. CDR3 length: 14 amino acids. J lost 7 bases, V lost 3 bases, and 8 bases had no gene match. CDR3 coding DNA: TGCGCCAGCAGTGATAGGGGGCAGCTGGGTGGCTACACCTTC. Its translation is CASSDRGQLGGYTF.

The CDR3 reads CAISELERNQPQHF. CDR3 DNA: TGTGCCATCAGTGAATTAGAGCGAAATCAGCCCCAGCATTTT. The chain employs TRBV10-3 and TRBJ1-5; no reliable D call. CDR1 is ENHRY, CDR2 SYGVKD, per germline. This CDR3 has 14 residues. Trimming pared 3 bases from V and 4 bases from J, leaving 10 bases between.

The rearrangement uses TRBV28 and TRBJ1-4; TRBD1 matches 7 bases. This CDR3 has 12 amino acids. The germline V gene encodes CDR1 MDHEN and CDR2 SYDVKM. The V segment lost 8 bases and the J segment 4 bases; nucleotides outside the gene matches: 1. This CDR3 is CASGTVNEKLFF. CDR3 nucleotide sequence: TGTGCCAGCGGGACAGTTAATGAAAAACTGTTTTTT.

This clone was picked up a small number of times. This sequence joins TRBV10-1 and TRBJ2-7; 7 positions agree with TRBD2. Germline loops: CDR1 WNHNN, CDR2 SYGVQD (reference sequence). CDR3 length equals 13 residues. Trimming cost V 6 bases and J 6 bases; bases outside gene matches: 8. CDR3 sequence: CASSPGLVGEQYF. CDR3 in DNA: TGCGCCAGCAGCCCCGGACTAGTAGGCGAGCAGTACTTC.

The rearrangement uses TRBV5-6 and TRBJ1-1; D possibly corresponds to TRBD1 (6 bases). Germline CDR1 SGHDT, CDR2 YYEEEE. Trimming removed 1 base at V and 4 bases at J, with 11 bases between. The CDR3 is 14 residues long. The CDR3 region has the DNA TGTGCCAGCAGCTTGAGGGGGGCGGGCACTGAAGCTTTCTTT. It specifies CASSLRGAGTEAFF.

As concerns this clone: A junction end diverges from the germline sequence, so it may reflect a read error. The rearrangement uses TRBV7-2 and TRBJ1-2; D gene ambiguous. The CDR3 extends over 13 amino acids. Germline lookup yields CDR1 SGHTA and CDR2 FQGNSA. In nucleotides, the CDR3 is TGTGCCAGCAGATTAGTCGGGGTCGATGGCTACACCTTC. Translated: CASRLVGVDGYTF. Filled out from reference TRBV7-2 and TRBJ1-2, the complete variable domain reads GAGVSQSPSNKVTEKGKDVELRCDPISGHTALYWYRQSLGQGLEFLIYFQGNSAPDKSGLPSDRFSAERTGGSVSTLTIQRTQQEDSAVYLCASRLVGVDGYTFGSGTRLTVV.

The count of this clone is one. The chain combines TRBV6-5 with TRBJ2-7; D possibly uses TRBD1 or TRBD2 (5 bases each). This CDR3 contains 11 residues. The ends were cut back, 8 bases at V and 5 bases at J, with 10 bases in the middle. Germline CDR1 and CDR2: MNHEY and SVGAGI. In DNA form, the CDR3 reads TGTGCCAGCCAGAGAGGGGACGAGCAGTACTTC. Translated, it gives CASQRGDEQYF.

This clone occurred once. This chain uses TRBV27 with TRBJ2-7; D possibly matches TRBD1 or TRBD2 (6 bases each). V dropped 6 bases and J dropped 0 bases, with 12 bases sitting between them. The CDR3 has 14 amino acids. Germline V gene data show CDR1 as MNHEY and CDR2 as SMNVEV (reference sequence). CDR3 sequence: CASRKGGPSYEQYF. In DNA, the CDR3 is TGTGCCAGCAGGAAGGGGGGTCCCTCCTACGAGCAGTACTTC.

The chain joins TRBV5-4 to TRBJ1-1; possibly TRBD1 for D (6 bases). The germline V and J ends were trimmed by 0 bases and 3 bases, with 12 bases remaining between them. CDR3 length equals 15 residues. Germline V gives CDR1 SGHNT, CDR2 YYREEE (reference sequence). The CDR3 protein is CASSLAGTLYTEAFF. The CDR3 nucleotides are TGTGCCAGCAGCTTGGCTGGGACACTCTACACTGAAGCTTTCTTT.

This clone was seen a few times. This chain joins TRBV27 and TRBJ2-2; TRBD2 aligns across 11 bases. The junction had 5 bases not matched to a gene; V was cut back by 6 bases and J by 5 bases. CDR3 length equals 15 residues. The germline CDR1 and CDR2 sequences are MNHEY and SMNVEV (reference sequence). This chain's CDR3 is CASSGTSGNTGELFF. In DNA form, the CDR3 reads TGTGCCAGCAGCGGGACTAGCGGAAATACCGGGGAGCTGTTTTTT.

The J gene is TRBJ2-7, the V gene TRBV19; D uncertain. Germline V CDR1 and CDR2: LNHDA, SQIVND (reference sequence). V was shortened by 1 base and J by 5 bases, with 15 bases between the two germline ends. CDR3 length: 15 amino acids. CDR3 sequence: CASSIGAAFLDEQYF. Written as DNA, the CDR3 is TGTGCCAGTAGTATAGGGGCCGCCTTTCTTGACGAGCAGTACTTC.

The chain carries TRBV28 and TRBJ2-1; D is perhaps TRBD2 (6 bases). CDR3 length: 17 amino acids. V was cut by 7 bases and J by 4 bases, with 23 bases left in between. Per germline, CDR1 MDHEN and CDR2 SYDVKM. The CDR3: CASTLTGLSGLYNEQFF. The CDR3 nucleotides are TGTGCCAGCACCTTGACCGGTCTTAGCGGATTGTACAATGAGCAGTTCTTC.

The CDR3 sequence: CASSPRGRFYEQFF. DNA for the CDR3: TGTGCCAGCAGCCCTCGTGGCCGGTTCTATGAGCAGTTCTTC. The chain carries TRBV11-2 and TRBJ2-1; D is uncertain. Germline V gene data show CDR1 as SGHAT and CDR2 as FQNNGV. Trimming left V 5 bases short and J 8 bases short, with 16 bases between. The CDR3 length is 14 residues.

The rearrangement links TRBV6-9 to TRBJ2-1; maybe TRBD2 (7 bases). Germline V CDR1 and CDR2: MNHGY, SVAAGI. The CDR3 contains 15 residues. Trimming left V 4 bases short and J 8 bases short, with 18 bases between. CDR3 in amino acids: CASSLRGDTPHEQFF. The CDR3 coding sequence is TGTGCCAGCAGTTTACGGGGGGACACTCCCCATGAGCAGTTCTTC.